One and the same sample provided the 2 T cell receptor beta chains below, sequenced in a study of blood T cells in healthy people across ages. For the second PCR, which ran for 7 to 11 cycles, a sample-barcoded 5' primer and a J-beta primer mix were used. TCRdb passed the 5' RACE reads through MiXCR, listing each CDR3 protein once. The sample records about 640,000 distinct CDR3 sequences, 58% being singletons. The specimen sequenced was blood. These receptors were taken from a man aged 55 to 70 in good health.

This clonotype appeared a few times. The genes are TRBV10-3 and TRBJ1-4, with D possibly matching TRBD1 (6 bases). CDR1 and CDR2 from the germline V gene are ENHRY and SYGVKD. Trimming pared 10 bases from V and 8 bases from J, leaving 17 bases between. The CDR3 has 13 residues. CDR3 loop: CATTDRFGEKLFF. The CDR3 coding sequence is TGTGCCACCACTGACAGGTTCGGAGAAAAACTGTTTTTT.

This sequence joins TRBV14 and TRBJ2-3, with 8 positions matching TRBD2. Germline loops: CDR1 SGHDN, CDR2 FVKESK. The V gene end was trimmed by 5 bases and the J gene end by 2 bases; junction bases not matched to a gene: 9. This CDR3 has 16 residues. CDR3 protein: CASSSMSGGITDTQYF. The CDR3 DNA sequence: TGTGCCAGCAGCTCTATGAGCGGGGGAATCACAGATACGCAGTATTTT.